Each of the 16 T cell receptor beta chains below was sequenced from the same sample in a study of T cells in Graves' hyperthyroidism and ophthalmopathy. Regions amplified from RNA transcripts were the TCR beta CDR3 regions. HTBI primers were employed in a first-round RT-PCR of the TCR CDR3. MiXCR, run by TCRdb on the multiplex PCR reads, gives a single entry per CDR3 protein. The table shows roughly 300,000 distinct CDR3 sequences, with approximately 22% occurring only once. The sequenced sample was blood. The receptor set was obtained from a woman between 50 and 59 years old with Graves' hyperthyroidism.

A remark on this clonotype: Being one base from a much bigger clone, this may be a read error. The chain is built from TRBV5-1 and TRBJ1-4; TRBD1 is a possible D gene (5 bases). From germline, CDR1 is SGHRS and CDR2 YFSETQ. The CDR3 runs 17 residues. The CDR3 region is CASSLFGSTASNEKLVF. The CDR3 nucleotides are TGCGCCAGCAGCTTGTTCGGCTCGACAGCGAGTAATGAAAAACTGGTTTTT. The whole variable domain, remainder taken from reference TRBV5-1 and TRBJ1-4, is KAGVTQTPRYLIKTRGQQVTLSCSPISGHRSVSWYQQTPGQGLQFLFEYFSETQRNKGNFPGRFSGRQFSNSRSEMNVSTLELGDSALYLCASSLFGSTASNEKLVFGSGTQLSVL.

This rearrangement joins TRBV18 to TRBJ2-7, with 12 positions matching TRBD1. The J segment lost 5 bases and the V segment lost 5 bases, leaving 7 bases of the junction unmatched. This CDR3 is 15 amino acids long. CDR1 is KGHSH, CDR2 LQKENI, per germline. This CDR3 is CASSFSGTGGNEQYF. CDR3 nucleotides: TGTGCCAGCTCATTTTCCGGGACAGGGGGCAACGAGCAGTACTTC.

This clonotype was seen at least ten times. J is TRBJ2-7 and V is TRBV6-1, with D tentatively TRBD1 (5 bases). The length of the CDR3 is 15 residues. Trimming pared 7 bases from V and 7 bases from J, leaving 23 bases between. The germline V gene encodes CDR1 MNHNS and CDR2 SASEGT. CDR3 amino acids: CASKKGQGILLEQYF. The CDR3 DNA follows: TGTGCCAGCAAAAAGGGGCAGGGTATACTACTGGAGCAGTACTTC.

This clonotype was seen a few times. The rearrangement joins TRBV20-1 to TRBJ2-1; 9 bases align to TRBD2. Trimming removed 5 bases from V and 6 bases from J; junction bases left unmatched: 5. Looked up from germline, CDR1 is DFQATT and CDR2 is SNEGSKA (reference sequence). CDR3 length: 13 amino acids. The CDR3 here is CSARGLASNEQFF. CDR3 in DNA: TGCAGTGCTCGGGGACTAGCATCCAATGAGCAGTTCTTC.

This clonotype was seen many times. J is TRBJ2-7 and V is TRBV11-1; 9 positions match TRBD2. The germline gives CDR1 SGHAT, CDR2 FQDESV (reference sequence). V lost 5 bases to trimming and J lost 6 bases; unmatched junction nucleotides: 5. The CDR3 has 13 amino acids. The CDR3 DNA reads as TGTGCCAGCAGCACGGGACTAGCCGGCGAGCAGTACTTC. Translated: CASSTGLAGEQYF.

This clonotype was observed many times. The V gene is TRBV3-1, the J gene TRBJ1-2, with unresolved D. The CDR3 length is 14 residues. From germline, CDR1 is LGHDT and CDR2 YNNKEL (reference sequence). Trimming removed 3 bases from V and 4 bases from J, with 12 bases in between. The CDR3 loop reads CASSQRDGFYGYTF. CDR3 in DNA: TGTGCCAGCAGCCAGAGGGATGGGTTCTATGGCTACACCTTC.

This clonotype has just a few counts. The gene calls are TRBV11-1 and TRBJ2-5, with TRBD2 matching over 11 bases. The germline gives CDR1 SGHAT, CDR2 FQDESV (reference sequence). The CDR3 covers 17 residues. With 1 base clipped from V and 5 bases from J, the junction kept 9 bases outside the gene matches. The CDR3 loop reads CASSLEFFTSGSETQYF. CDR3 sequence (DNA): TGTGCCAGCAGCTTAGAGTTCTTTACTAGCGGGAGTGAGACCCAGTACTTC.

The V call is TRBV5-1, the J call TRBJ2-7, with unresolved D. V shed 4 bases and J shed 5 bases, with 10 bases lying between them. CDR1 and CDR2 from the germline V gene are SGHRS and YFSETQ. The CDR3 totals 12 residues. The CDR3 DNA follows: TGCGCCAGCAGCCTCCCTGGGGACGAGCAGTACTTC. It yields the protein CASSLPGDEQYF.

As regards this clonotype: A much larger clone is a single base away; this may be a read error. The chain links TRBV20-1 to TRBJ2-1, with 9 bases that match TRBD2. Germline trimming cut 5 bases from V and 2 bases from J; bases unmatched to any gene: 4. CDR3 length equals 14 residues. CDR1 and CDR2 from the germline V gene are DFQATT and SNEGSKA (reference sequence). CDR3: CSAGSGGAYNEQFF. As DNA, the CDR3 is TGCAGTGCTGGTAGCGGGGGCGCCTACAATGAGCAGTTCTTC.

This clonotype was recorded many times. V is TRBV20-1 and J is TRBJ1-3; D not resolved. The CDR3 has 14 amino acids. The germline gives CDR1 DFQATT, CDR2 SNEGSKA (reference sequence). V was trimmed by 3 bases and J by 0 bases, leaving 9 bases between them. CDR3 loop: CSASGPSSGNTIYF. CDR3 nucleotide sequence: TGCAGTGCTAGCGGCCCGAGCTCTGGAAACACCATATATTTT.

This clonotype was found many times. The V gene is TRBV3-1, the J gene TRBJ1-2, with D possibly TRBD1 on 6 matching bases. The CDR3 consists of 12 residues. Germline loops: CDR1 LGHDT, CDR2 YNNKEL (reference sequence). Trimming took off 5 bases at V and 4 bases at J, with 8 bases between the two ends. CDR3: CASSEGGYGYTF. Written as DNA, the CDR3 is TGTGCCAGCAGCGAAGGGGGCTATGGCTACACCTTC.

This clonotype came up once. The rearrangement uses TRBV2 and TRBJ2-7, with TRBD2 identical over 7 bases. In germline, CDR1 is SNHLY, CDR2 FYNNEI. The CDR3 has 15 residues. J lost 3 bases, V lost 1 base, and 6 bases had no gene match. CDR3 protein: CASSEGVGGGYEQYF. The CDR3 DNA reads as TGTGCCAGCAGTGAAGGTGTTGGGGGGGGCTACGAGCAGTACTTC.

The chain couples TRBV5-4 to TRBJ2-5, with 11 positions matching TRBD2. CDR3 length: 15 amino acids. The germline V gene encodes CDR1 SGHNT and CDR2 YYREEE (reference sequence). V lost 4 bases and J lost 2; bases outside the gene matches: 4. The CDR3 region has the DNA TGTGCCAGCAGCAATAGCGGGGGGGCACAAGAGACCCAGTACTTC. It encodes CASSNSGGAQETQYF.

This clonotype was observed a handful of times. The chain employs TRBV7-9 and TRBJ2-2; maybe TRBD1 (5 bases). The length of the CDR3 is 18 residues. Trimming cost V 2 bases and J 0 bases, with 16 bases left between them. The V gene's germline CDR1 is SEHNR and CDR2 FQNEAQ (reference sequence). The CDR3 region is CASSLLGAARSNTGELFF. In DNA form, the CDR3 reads TGTGCCAGCAGCTTATTAGGGGCAGCCCGTTCGAACACCGGGGAGCTGTTTTTT.

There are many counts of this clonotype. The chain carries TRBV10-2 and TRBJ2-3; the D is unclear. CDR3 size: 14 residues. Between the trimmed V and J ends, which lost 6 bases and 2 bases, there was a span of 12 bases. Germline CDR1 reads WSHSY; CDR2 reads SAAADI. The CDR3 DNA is TGCGCCAGCAGACCGAGAGGAATCACAGATACGCAGTATTTT. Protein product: CASRPRGITDTQYF.

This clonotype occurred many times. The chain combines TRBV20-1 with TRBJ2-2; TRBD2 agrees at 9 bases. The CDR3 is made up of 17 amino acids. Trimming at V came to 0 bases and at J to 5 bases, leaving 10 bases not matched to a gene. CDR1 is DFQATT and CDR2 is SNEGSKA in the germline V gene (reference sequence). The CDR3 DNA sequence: TGCAGTGCTAGAGATCTCCTGCTAGCGGGAAATACCGGGGAGCTGTTTTTT. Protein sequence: CSARDLLLAGNTGELFF.